Presented here are 17 T cell receptor beta chains from one specimen sequenced in a study of blood T cell repertoires in COVID-19. Data came from immunoSEQ multiplex PCR; TCRdb stores just in-frame clones and leaves some out. This table has approximately 150,000 clones, about 86% appearing once. Sequencing was performed on peripheral blood. Receptors were obtained from a woman aged 55 to 70 with acute or convalescent COVID-19.

This chain links TRBV29-1 with TRBJ1-2; TRBD1 matches 8 bases. The CDR3 is 15 residues long. Losses at the gene ends were 6 bases for V and 8 bases for J; bases not matched to a gene: 17. CDR1 is SQVTM, CDR2 ANQGSEA, per germline. CDR3 nucleotide sequence: TGCAGCGTGGCTAGAGTGGACAGGGAAAGGCAAGGCTACACCTTC. This translates into CSVARVDRERQGYTF.

The chain is built from TRBV11-2 and TRBJ2-3; 7 bases match TRBD2. Losses at the gene ends were 5 bases for V and 2 bases for J; bases not matched to a gene: 1. Germline V CDR1 and CDR2: SGHAT, FQNNGV. This CDR3 spans 13 amino acids. CDR3 sequence reads: CASSAGVTDTQYF. The CDR3 region has the DNA TGTGCCAGCAGCGCGGGGGTCACAGATACGCAGTATTTT. The full variable domain, its missing parts supplied by reference TRBV11-2 and TRBJ2-3, is EAGVAQSPRYKIIEKRQSVAFWCNPISGHATLYWYQQILGQGPKLLIQFQNNGVVDDSQLPKDRFSAERLKGVDSTLKIQPAKLEDSAVYLCASSAGVTDTQYFGPGTRLTVL.

The chain carries TRBV6-6 and TRBJ2-7, with TRBD1 matching 8 bases. The junction had 3 bases not matched to a gene; V was cut back by 6 bases and J by 2 bases. CDR1 and CDR2 (germline): MNHNY, SVGAGI (reference sequence). The CDR3 sequence is 13 residues long. CDR3 DNA sequence: TGTGCCAGCAGACAGGGGGTAACCTACGAGCAGTACTTC. Amino acids: CASRQGVTYEQYF.

This clone was detected once. The V gene is TRBV4-1, the J gene TRBJ1-4; 7 bases map to TRBD1. The CDR3 is 16 amino acids. The V segment lost 1 base and the J segment 5 bases; nucleotides outside the gene matches: 7. CDR1 MGHRA and CDR2 YSYEKL come from the germline V gene. CDR3 in amino acids: CASSQAPGQSNEKLFF. The DNA for the CDR3 is TGCGCCAGCAGCCAAGCTCCGGGACAGTCAAATGAAAAACTGTTTTTT.

The J gene is TRBJ2-3, the V gene TRBV7-9; 7 bases align to TRBD1. With V trimmed by 5 bases and J by 0 bases, 5 bases remained unmatched. CDR3 size: 15 residues. Germline CDR1 reads SEHNR; CDR2 reads FQNEAQ (reference sequence). The chain's CDR3 is CASSLRDSSTDTQYF. CDR3 in DNA: TGTGCCAGCAGCCTCCGGGACAGTAGCACAGATACGCAGTATTTT.

The J gene is TRBJ1-2, the V gene TRBV4-3, with a weak D call TRBD1 (6 bases). Germline CDR1 LGHNA, CDR2 YSLEER. This CDR3 spans 12 amino acids. The CDR3 DNA sequence: TGCGCGACAGGAGGAGGTGGCTATGGCTACACCTTC. This codes for CATGGGGYGYTF.

The chain combines TRBV7-2 with TRBJ2-5; D uncertain. CDR3 size: 15 residues. With 1 base removed from V and 7 bases from J, the gap between germline ends came to 16 bases. Germline assignment: CDR1 SGHTA and CDR2 FQGNSA. The DNA for the CDR3 is TGTGCCAGCAGCTTAGTCGGCCCGGAGCCAATGACCCAGTACTTC. It translates to CASSLVGPEPMTQYF.

The V call is TRBV7-2, the J call TRBJ2-1; 8 bases map to TRBD2. V trimming: 6 bases; J trimming: 4 bases; junction bases outside the gene matches: 8. The germline V gene encodes CDR1 SGHTA and CDR2 FQGNSA. The CDR3 covers 15 residues. The CDR3 sequence: CASSVGGAAYNEQFF. Here the CDR3 DNA reads TGTGCCAGCAGTGTCGGGGGGGCCGCTTACAATGAGCAGTTCTTC.

This clone showed up just once. The chain employs TRBV7-2 and TRBJ1-2; TRBD1 might be the D (5 bases). V was pared by 5 bases and J by 5 bases, with 15 bases between. The CDR3 covers 14 residues. Looked up from germline, CDR1 is SGHTA and CDR2 is FQGNSA. CDR3 in amino acids: CASSPAGGGYGYTF. The DNA of the CDR3 is TGTGCCAGCAGCCCTGCGGGGGGTGGGTATGGCTACACCTTC.

The genes are TRBV12-3 or TRBV12-4 and TRBJ1-5; D call uncertain. This CDR3 is built from 13 residues. Deletions cut 9 bases from V and 3 bases from J, with 12 bases between. The CDR3 DNA reads as TGTGCCAGTCAGGCAGAATACAATCAGCCCCAGCATTTT. It translates to CASQAEYNQPQHF.

The V and J genes are TRBV27 and TRBJ1-1; weak D call: TRBD1 (6 bases). CDR1 is MNHEY and CDR2 is SMNVEV in the germline V gene (reference sequence). The ends were cut back, 5 bases at V and 1 base at J, with 20 bases in the middle. CDR3 length: 17 residues. CDR3 loop: CASSRLTGPISNTEAFF. DNA of the CDR3: TGTGCCAGCAGTCGATTAACAGGGCCTATATCGAACACTGAAGCTTTCTTT.

The rearrangement links TRBV3-1 (or the pseudogene TRBV3-2) to TRBJ1-5; 9 bases line up with TRBD1. The CDR3 sequence is 13 residues long. The ends lost 4 bases at V and 7 bases at J; junction bases unmatched: 2. From germline, CDR1 is LGHDT and CDR2 YNNKEL (reference sequence). CDR3 sequence: CASSLGTGQPQHF. The CDR3, as DNA: TGTGCCAGCAGCCTTGGGACAGGGCAGCCCCAGCATTTT.

This sequence joins TRBV6-5 and TRBJ1-1; tentative D call: TRBD1 (5 bases). Germline V gene data show CDR1 as MNHEY and CDR2 as SVGAGI. CDR3 length: 14 amino acids. V was cut by 4 bases and J by 4 bases, with 13 bases left in between. The CDR3 DNA is TGTGCCAGCAGTTGGACGGGGGGAGTCACTGAAGCTTTCTTT. Encoded protein: CASSWTGGVTEAFF.

This chain connects TRBV2 to TRBJ2-2; possibly TRBD2 for D (5 bases). V lost 6 bases to trimming and J lost 4 bases, with 15 bases between them. This CDR3 is built from 15 residues. Germline loops: CDR1 SNHLY, CDR2 FYNNEI. CDR3: CASSEGEVVTGELFF. CDR3 sequence (DNA): TGTGCCAGCAGCGAGGGCGAGGTTGTCACCGGGGAGCTGTTTTTT.

The chain combines TRBV6-2 or TRBV6-3 with TRBJ1-1, with 9 bases identical to TRBD1. CDR1 and CDR2 (germline): MNHEY, SVGEGT. The V segment lost 2 bases and the J segment 0 bases; nucleotides outside the gene matches: 10. The CDR3 is made up of 18 amino acids. The CDR3 nucleotides are TGTGCCAGCAGTTACCGCCTCTACAGGGGGCCAATGAACACTGAAGCTTTCTTT. This translates into CASSYRLYRGPMNTEAFF.

The chain couples TRBV7-8 to TRBJ2-1; 11 bases match TRBD2. This CDR3 has 16 residues. V trimming: 5 bases; J trimming: 8 bases; junction bases outside the gene matches: 11. The germline gives CDR1 SGHVS, CDR2 FQNEAQ. CDR3 protein: CASSRAGTSGVDEQFF. CDR3 sequence (DNA): TGTGCCAGCAGCCGAGCCGGGACTAGCGGCGTCGATGAGCAGTTCTTC.

The J gene is TRBJ1-1, the V gene TRBV18, with 8 bases identical to TRBD1. The germline V gene encodes CDR1 KGHSH and CDR2 LQKENI. The CDR3 length is 14 residues. The ends lost 3 bases at V and 3 bases at J; junction bases unmatched: 3. The CDR3 sequence is CASSPTGADTEAFF. Here the CDR3 DNA reads TGTGCCAGCTCACCGACAGGGGCCGACACTGAAGCTTTCTTT.